This T cell receptor beta chain was profiled in a study of blood T cell repertoires in COVID-19. As originally analysed: Using reference gene primer amplification, nucleated cell counts were estimated. Profiling relied on immunoSEQ multiplex PCR, and the TCRdb table lists in-frame clones only, not all of them. V and J calls and clone size are given by that table; D and trimming were obtained from the DNA. This table holds some 120,000 clones, 88% found once. V was trimmed by 2 bases and J by 10 bases, leaving 9 bases between them. The CDR3 covers 13 residues. Germline V gene lookup returns CDR1 MNHNS and CDR2 SASEGT.

Sequenced material: peripheral blood. This chain joins TRBV6-1 and TRBJ1-6, with D possibly TRBD1 on 5 matching bases. The sequence was collected from a human donor in a cohort sampled during active COVID-19. In nucleotides, the CDR3 is TGTGCCAGCAGTGAAACGGGGGGATCACCCCTCCACTTT. Residues: CASSETGGSPLHF.